A selection of T cell receptor beta chains follows, all from one sample in a study of cytomegalovirus exposure and HLA in healthy donors. Here immunoSEQ multiplex PCR was the method, and the copy in TCRdb shows in-frame clones only, minus some. This table holds about 190,000 clones, around 83% found once. What was sequenced was PBMCs. These receptors came from a young woman in good health and CMV-seronegative. The conserved cysteine and the conserved F or W are not part of the CDR3 here. Each record gives: J gene, V gene, clone size, CDR3 protein. Clone sizes are given selectively: once, few, many, or a class where the clone is expanded.

J: TRBJ1-1
V: TRBV19
size: -
CDR3: ASSMPTGGIEAF

J: TRBJ1-1
V: TRBV12-5
size: -
CDR3: ASGLETGGGGMRNTEAF

J: TRBJ2-1
V: TRBV10-3
size: once
CDR3: AISNRDRDNEQF

J: TRBJ2-3
V: TRBV7-7
size: -
CDR3: ASSEEGQGSYTQY

J: TRBJ2-2
V: TRBV18
size: -
CDR3: ASSYLTNTGELF

J: TRBJ2-6
V: TRBV15
size: -
CDR3: ATSRLRLPTGSSGANVLT

J: -
V: TRBV12-5
size: once
CDR3: ASGFSAGEREAYEQY

J: TRBJ2-5
V: TRBV28
size: -
CDR3: ASSLALPTGRTQY

J: TRBJ1-3
V: TRBV5-1
size: -
CDR3: ASSLGQFHSGNTIY

J: TRBJ1-2
V: TRBV5-1
size: -
CDR3: ASSLTSGGYGYT

J: TRBJ1-1
V: TRBV6-1
size: -
CDR3: ASSYRGETEAF

J: TRBJ2-5
V: TRBV4-2
size: -
CDR3: ASSQGPFQETQY

J: TRBJ2-1
V: TRBV7-9
size: few
CDR3: ASPGGGGNEQF

J: TRBJ2-1
V: TRBV11-2
size: -
CDR3: ASSSGLAGANEQF

J: TRBJ1-2
V: TRBV5-5
size: -
CDR3: ASSLEWGDYGYT

J: TRBJ2-1
V: TRBV5-1
size: -
CDR3: ASSWTSGRAGEQF

J: TRBJ2-7
V: TRBV5-5
size: -
CDR3: ASSFPGTFSTYEQY

J: TRBJ2-7
V: TRBV16
size: -
CDR3: ASSQSRRGSGNYEQY

J: TRBJ2-1
V: TRBV27
size: -
CDR3: ASSLAGVGYNEQF

J: TRBJ1-1
V: TRBV5-1
size: -
CDR3: ASSIETGLEAF

J: TRBJ2-1
V: TRBV7-2
size: -
CDR3: ASSNGRELYNEQF

J: TRBJ1-4
V: TRBV27
size: once
CDR3: ASRQGQSNEKLF

J: TRBJ1-1
V: TRBV6-5
size: -
CDR3: ASSYSGGGTEAF

J: TRBJ2-7
V: TRBV5-8
size: -
CDR3: ASSLARGTDEPHEQY

J: TRBJ2-7
V: TRBV6-5
size: -
CDR3: ASSPNSGSSHEQY

J: TRBJ2-3
V: TRBV12-5
size: -
CDR3: ASGLGLAEITTDTQY

J: TRBJ1-1
V: TRBV27
size: -
CDR3: ASSLAQGGLTEAF

J: TRBJ2-2
V: TRBV30
size: -
CDR3: AWTSDRGHDGELF

J: TRBJ2-7
V: TRBV28
size: -
CDR3: ASSSGGYEQY

J: TRBJ2-7
V: TRBV5-6
size: -
CDR3: ASSLGGRGPTTYEQY

J: TRBJ1-4
V: TRBV7-9
size: -
CDR3: ASSSPLLENEKLF

J: TRBJ1-1
V: TRBV28
size: -
CDR3: ASTTRGRAVAF

J: TRBJ2-1
V: TRBV27
size: -
CDR3: ASSGGVGEGPDEQF

J: TRBJ1-2
V: TRBV19
size: -
CDR3: ASSLTGGSYGYT

J: TRBJ1-2
V: TRBV7-2
size: -
CDR3: ASSLAGQGHGYT

J: TRBJ2-5
V: TRBV5-6
size: -
CDR3: ASSLGRGLETQY

J: TRBJ2-1
V: TRBV25-1
size: -
CDR3: ASSAPGLALNEQF

J: TRBJ1-5
V: TRBV19
size: -
CDR3: ASGGLTAGNQPQH

J: TRBJ2-3
V: TRBV6-5
size: -
CDR3: ASSSLTDTQY

J: TRBJ2-2
V: TRBV28
size: -
CDR3: ASSSGLFSERGLF

J: TRBJ1-2
V: TRBV7-9
size: -
CDR3: ASSFLAGGFDGYT

J: TRBJ2-5
V: TRBV11-2
size: -
CDR3: ASSPGLAGNLETQY

J: TRBJ2-1
V: TRBV28
size: -
CDR3: ASSLWGGILAGVPQEQF

J: TRBJ1-1
V: TRBV7-9
size: -
CDR3: ASSAPGGGGNTEAF

J: TRBJ2-7
V: TRBV6-1
size: once
CDR3: ASTQDRVWDEQY

J: TRBJ1-5
V: TRBV15
size: -
CDR3: ATSRTTGGTAQH

J: TRBJ2-5
V: TRBV10-1
size: -
CDR3: ASSPGLARQETQY

J: TRBJ2-3
V: TRBV28
size: -
CDR3: ASTSGQGGDTQY

J: TRBJ1-4
V: TRBV6-5
size: -
CDR3: ASSSDRVWDEKLF

J: TRBJ1-5
V: TRBV18
size: -
CDR3: ASSPLAGGNQPQH

J: TRBJ1-3
V: TRBV7-8
size: -
CDR3: ASSSAVSGNTIY

J: TRBJ1-1
V: TRBV10-3
size: few
CDR3: AISDREAGLGTEAF

J: TRBJ2-1
V: TRBV18
size: -
CDR3: ASSPRLAGDSGNEQF

J: TRBJ2-5
V: TRBV5-8
size: -
CDR3: ASSTRGTGNGLAEETQY